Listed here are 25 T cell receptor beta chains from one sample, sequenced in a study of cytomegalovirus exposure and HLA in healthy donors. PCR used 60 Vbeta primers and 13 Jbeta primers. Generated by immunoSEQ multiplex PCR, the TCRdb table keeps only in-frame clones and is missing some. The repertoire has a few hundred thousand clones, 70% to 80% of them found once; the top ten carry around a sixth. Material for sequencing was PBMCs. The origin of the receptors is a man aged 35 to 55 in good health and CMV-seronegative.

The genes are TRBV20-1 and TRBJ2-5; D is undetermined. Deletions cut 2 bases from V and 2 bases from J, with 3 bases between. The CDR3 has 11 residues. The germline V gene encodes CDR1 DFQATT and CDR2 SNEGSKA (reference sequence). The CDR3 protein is CSARQQETQYF. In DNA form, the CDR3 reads TGCAGTGCTAGACAGCAAGAGACCCAGTACTTC.

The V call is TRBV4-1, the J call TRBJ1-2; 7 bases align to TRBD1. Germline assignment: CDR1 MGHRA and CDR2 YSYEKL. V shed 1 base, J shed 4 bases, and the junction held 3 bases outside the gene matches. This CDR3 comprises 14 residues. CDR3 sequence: CASSQGGDSYGYTF. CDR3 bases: TGCGCCAGCAGCCAAGGCGGGGACAGCTATGGCTACACCTTC.

The CDR3 loop is CASSEGGEETQYF. The CDR3 coding sequence is TGTGCCAGCAGTGAAGGCGGGGAGGAGACCCAGTACTTC. The gene calls are TRBV6-1 and TRBJ2-5; TRBD2 might be the D (6 bases). Trimming removed 1 base at V and 5 bases at J, with 8 bases between. Germline V gene data show CDR1 as MNHNS and CDR2 as SASEGT. This CDR3 has 13 residues.

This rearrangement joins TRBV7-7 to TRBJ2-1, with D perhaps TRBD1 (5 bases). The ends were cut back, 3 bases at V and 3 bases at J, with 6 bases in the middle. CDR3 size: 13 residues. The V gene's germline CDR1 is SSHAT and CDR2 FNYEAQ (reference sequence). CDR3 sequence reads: CASSLGRYNEQFF. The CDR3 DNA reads TGTGCCAGCAGCTTGGGGCGCTACAATGAGCAGTTCTTC.

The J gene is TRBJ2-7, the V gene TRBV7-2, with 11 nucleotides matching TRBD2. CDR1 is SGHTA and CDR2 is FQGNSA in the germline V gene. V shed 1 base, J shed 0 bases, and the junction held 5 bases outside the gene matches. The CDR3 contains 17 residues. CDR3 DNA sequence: TGTGCCAGCAGCTTAGGCGCTAGCGGGGGGTTCTCCTACGAGCAGTACTTC. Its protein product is CASSLGASGGFSYEQYF.

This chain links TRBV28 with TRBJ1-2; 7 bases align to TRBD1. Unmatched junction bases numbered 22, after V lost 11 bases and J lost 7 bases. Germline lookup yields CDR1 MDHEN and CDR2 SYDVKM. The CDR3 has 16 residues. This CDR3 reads CASKRAQGVIASGYTF. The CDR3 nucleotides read TGTGCCTCAAAGCGGGCCCAGGGGGTTATCGCTAGTGGCTACACCTTC.

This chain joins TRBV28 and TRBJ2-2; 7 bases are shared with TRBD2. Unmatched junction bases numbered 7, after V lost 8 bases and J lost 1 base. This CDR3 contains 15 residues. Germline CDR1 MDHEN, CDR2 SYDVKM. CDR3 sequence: CASVTGGGNTGELFF. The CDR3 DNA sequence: TGTGCCAGCGTTACTGGCGGGGGGAACACCGGGGAGCTGTTTTTT.

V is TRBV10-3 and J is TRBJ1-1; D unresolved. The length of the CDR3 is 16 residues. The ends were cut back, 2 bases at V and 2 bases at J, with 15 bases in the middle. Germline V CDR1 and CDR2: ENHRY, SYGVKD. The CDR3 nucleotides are TGTGCCATCAGTGAGAATTTGTTAAGAGCCAACACTGAAGCTTTCTTT. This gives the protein CAISENLLRANTEAFF.

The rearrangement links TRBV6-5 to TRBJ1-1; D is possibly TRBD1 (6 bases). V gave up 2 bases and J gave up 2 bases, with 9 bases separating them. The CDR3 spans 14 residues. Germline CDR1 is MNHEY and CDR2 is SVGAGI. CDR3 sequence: CASSYQGINTEAFF. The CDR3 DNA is TGTGCCAGCAGTTACCAGGGGATCAACACTGAAGCTTTCTTT.

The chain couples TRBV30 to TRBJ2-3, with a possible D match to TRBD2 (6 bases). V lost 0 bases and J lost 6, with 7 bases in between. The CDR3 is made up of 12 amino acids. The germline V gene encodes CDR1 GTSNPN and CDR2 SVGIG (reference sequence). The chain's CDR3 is CAWSVREDTQYF. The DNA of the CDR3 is TGTGCCTGGAGTGTACGGGAGGATACGCAGTATTTT.

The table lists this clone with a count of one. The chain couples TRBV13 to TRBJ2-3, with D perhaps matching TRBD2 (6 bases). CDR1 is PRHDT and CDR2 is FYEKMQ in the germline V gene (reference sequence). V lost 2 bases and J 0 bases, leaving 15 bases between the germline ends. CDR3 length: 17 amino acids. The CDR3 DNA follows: TGTGCCAGCAGCTTAAAATCGGGGGAGCTTAGCACAGATACGCAGTATTTT. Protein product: CASSLKSGELSTDTQYF. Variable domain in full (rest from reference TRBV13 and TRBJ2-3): AAGVIQSPRHLIKEKRETATLKCYPIPRHDTVYWYQQGPGQDPQFLISFYEKMQSDKGSIPDRFSAQQFSDYHSELNMSSLELGDSALYFCASSLKSGELSTDTQYFGPGTRLTVL.

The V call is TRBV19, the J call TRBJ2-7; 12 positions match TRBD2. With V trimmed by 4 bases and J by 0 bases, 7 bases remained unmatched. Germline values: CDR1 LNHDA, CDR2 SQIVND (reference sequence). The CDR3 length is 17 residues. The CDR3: CASSRGLAGGNSYEQYF. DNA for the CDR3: TGTGCCAGTAGTAGGGGGCTAGCGGGAGGGAACTCCTACGAGCAGTACTTC.

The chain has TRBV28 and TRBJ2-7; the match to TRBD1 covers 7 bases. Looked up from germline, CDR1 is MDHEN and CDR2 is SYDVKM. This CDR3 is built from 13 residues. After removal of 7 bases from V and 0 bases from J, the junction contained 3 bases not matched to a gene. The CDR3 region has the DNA TGTGCCAGCACCGGGACAGCCTCCTACGAGCAGTACTTC. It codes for CASTGTASYEQYF.

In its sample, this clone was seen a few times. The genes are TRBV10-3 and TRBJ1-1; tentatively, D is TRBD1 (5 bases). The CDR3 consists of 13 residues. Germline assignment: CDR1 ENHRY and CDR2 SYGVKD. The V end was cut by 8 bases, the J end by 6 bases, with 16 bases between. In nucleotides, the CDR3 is TGTGCCATCCGGGTCGACAGATCTTCTGAAGCTTTCTTT. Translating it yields CAIRVDRSSEAFF.

The CDR3 DNA sequence: TGTGCCAGCAGCGGGAGTGCCGTCTACGAGCAGTACTTC. Translating gives CASSGSAVYEQYF. This sequence joins TRBV27 and TRBJ2-7, with a tentative D call TRBD2 (6 bases). The V gene lost 6 bases and the J gene lost 3 bases, with 12 bases spanning the gap. The CDR3 covers 13 residues. CDR1 and CDR2 from the germline V gene are MNHEY and SMNVEV (reference sequence).

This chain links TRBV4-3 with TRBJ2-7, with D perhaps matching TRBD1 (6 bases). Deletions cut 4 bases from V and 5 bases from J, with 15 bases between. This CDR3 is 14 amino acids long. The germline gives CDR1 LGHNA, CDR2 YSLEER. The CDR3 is CASSRGSRGNEQYF. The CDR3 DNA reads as TGCGCCAGCAGCCGTGGCTCAAGGGGGAACGAGCAGTACTTC.

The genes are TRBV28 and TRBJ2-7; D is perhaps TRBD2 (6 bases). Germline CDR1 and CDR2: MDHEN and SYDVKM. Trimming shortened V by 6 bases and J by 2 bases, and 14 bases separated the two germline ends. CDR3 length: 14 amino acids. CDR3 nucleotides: TGTGCCAGCAGCTCGCTGCGGGGACCCTACGAGCAGTACTTC. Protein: CASSSLRGPYEQYF.

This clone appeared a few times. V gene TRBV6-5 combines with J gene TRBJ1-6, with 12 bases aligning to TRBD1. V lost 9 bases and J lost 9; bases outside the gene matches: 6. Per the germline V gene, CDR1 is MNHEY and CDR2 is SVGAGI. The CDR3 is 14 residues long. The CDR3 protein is CASGRDRGPSPLHF. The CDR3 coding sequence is TGTGCCAGTGGAAGGGACAGGGGGCCTTCACCCCTCCACTTT.

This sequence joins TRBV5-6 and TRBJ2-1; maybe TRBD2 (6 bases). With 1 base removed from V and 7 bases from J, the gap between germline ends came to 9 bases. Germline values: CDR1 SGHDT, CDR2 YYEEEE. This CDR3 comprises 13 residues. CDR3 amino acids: CASSLPGRNEQFF. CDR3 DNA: TGTGCCAGCAGCTTGCCAGGGAGGAATGAGCAGTTCTTC.

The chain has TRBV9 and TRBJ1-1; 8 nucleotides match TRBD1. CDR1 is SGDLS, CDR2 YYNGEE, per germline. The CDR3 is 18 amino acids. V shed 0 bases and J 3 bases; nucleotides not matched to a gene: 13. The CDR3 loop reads CASSVAGGAGLGDTEAFF. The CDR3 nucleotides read TGTGCCAGCAGCGTAGCAGGGGGCGCGGGTTTAGGGGACACTGAAGCTTTCTTT.

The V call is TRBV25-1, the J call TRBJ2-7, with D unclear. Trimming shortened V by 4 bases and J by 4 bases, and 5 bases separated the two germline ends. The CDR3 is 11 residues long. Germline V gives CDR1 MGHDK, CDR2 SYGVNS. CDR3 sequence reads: CASSANYEQYF. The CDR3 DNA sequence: TGTGCCAGCAGTGCAAATTACGAGCAGTACTTC.

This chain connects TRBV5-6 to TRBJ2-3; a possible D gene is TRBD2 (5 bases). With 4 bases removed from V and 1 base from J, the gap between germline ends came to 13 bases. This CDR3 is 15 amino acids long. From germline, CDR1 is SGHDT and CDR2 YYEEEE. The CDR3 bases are TGTGCCAGCAGCGGGAGCCCCGGGGGCACAGATACGCAGTATTTT. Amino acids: CASSGSPGGTDTQYF.

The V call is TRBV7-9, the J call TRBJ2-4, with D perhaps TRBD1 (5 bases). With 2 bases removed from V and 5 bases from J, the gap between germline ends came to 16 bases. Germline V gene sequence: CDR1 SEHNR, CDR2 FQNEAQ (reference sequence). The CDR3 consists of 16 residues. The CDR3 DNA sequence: TGTGCCAGCAGCTTATTAGGGGTAGGGCGAGAAAACATTCAGTACTTC. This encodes CASSLLGVGRENIQYF.

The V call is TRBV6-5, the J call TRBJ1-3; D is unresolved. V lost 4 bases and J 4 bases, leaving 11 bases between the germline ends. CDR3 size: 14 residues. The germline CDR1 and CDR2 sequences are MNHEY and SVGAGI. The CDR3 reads CASSFSPTGNTIYF. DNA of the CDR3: TGTGCCAGCAGTTTTTCCCCGACAGGAAACACCATATATTTT.

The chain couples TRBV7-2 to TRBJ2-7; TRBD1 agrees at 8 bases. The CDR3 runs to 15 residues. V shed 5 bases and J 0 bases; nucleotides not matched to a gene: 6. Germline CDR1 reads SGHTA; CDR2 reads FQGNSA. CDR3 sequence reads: CASSQGQESSYEQYF. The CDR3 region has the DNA TGTGCCAGCAGCCAGGGACAGGAATCCTCCTACGAGCAGTACTTC. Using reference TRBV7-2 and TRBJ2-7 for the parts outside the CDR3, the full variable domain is GAGVSQSPSNKVTEKGKDVELRCDPISGHTALYWYRQSLGQGLEFLIYFQGNSAPDKSGLPSDRFSAERTGGSVSTLTIQRTQQEDSAVYLCASSQGQESSYEQYFGPGTRLTVT.